This TCR beta chain was profiled in a study of blood T cell repertoires in COVID-19. Study in general: COVID-19 samples, acute and convalescent, were from the United States, Italy and Spain. T cells, B-cell-depleted T cells, or PBMCs provided the cDNA or gDNA that served as material.

As handled by the study authors: The authors estimated nucleated cell counts from reference gene primer amplification. The assay was immunoSEQ multiplex PCR, and TCRdb's table has in-frame clones only and misses some. V, J and clone size are taken as reported in that table, and D and trimming were inferred from the DNA itself. The sample lists some 96,000 clones, approximately 87% seen once, with roughly 13% in the top ten. The sequence came from a human donor in a cohort sampled during active COVID-19. Sequenced input: peripheral blood.

CDR3 sequence (DNA): TGTGCCAGCAGCCGGCAGGGGGTGGTCACTGAAGCTTTCTTT. It codes for CASSRQGVVTEAFF. V is TRBV7-9 and J is TRBJ1-1, with 7 nucleotides matching TRBD1. CDR1 is SEHNR and CDR2 is FQNEAQ in the germline V gene (reference sequence). With V trimmed by 5 bases and J by 4 bases, 7 bases remained unmatched. This CDR3 comprises 14 residues. The full variable domain, its missing parts supplied by reference TRBV7-9 and TRBJ1-1, is DTGVSQNPRHKITKRGQNVTFRCDPISEHNRLYWYRQTLGQGPEFLTYFQNEAQLEKSRLLSDRFSAERPKGSFSTLEIQRTEQGDSAMYLCASSRQGVVTEAFFGQGTRLTVV.